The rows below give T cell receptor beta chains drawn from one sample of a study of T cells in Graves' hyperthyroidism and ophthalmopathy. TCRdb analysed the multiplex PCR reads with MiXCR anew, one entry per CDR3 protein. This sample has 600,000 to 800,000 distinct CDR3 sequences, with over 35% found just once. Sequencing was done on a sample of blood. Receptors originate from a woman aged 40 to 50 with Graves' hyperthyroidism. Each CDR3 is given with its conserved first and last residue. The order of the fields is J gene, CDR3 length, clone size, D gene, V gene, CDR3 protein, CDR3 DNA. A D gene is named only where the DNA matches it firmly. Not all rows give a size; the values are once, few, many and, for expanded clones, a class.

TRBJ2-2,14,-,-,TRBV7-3,CASSSGVNTGELFF,TGTGCCAGCAGCTCGGGGGTAAACACCGGGGAGCTGTTTTTT
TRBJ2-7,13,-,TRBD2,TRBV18,CASSPREIDEQYF,TGTGCCAGCTCACCGCGGGAGATCGACGAGCAGTACTTC
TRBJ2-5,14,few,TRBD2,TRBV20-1,CSAQRGGMYETQYF,TGCAGTGCCCAGCGGGGGGGCATGTATGAGACCCAGTACTTC
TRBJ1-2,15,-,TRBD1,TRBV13,CANSRGQVFNYGYTF,TGTGCCAACAGCCGCGGACAGGTCTTTAACTATGGCTACACCTTC
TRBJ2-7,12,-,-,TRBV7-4,CASSLGPSEEKF,TGTGCCAGCAGCTTGGGGCCTAGCGAGGAGAAGTTC
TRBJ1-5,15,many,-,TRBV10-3,CAISVEGTVGQPQHF,TGTGCCATCAGTGTAGAGGGGACGGTGGGTCAGCCCCAGCATTTT
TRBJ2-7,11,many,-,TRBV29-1,CSVVQVNEQYF,TGCAGCGTTGTTCAGGTGAACGAGCAGTACTTC
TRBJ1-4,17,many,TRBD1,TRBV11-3,CASSHGQGPATNEKLFF,TGTGCCAGCAGCCATGGACAGGGGCCAGCGACTAATGAAAAACTGTTTTTT
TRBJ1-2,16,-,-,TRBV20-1,CSARGVPLGLSNGYTF,TGCAGTGCTAGAGGGGTTCCTCTGGGGCTTTCTAATGGCTACACCTTC
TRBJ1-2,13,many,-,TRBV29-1,CSAPHWGGEGYTF,TGCAGCGCCCCCCATTGGGGTGGAGAGGGCTACACCTTC
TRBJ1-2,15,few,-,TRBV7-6,CASSPPGGDLYGYTF,TGTGCCAGCAGCCCGCCGGGTGGGGACCTCTATGGCTACACCTTC
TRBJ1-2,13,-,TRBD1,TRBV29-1,CSVREDRRGGYTF,TGCAGCGTTAGGGAGGACAGGCGGGGTGGCTACACCTTC
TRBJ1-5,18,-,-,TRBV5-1,CASSPLPPRLIGNQPQHF,TGCGCCAGCAGCCCCTTGCCGCCGAGACTAATTGGCAATCAGCCCCAGCATTTT
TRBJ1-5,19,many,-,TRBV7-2,CASSLSAFGGLGDNQPQHF,TGTGCCAGCAGCTTATCTGCGTTTGGAGGTTTGGGGGACAATCAGCCCCAGCATTTT
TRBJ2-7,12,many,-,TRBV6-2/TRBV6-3,CASTRPASEQYF,TGTGCCAGCACTCGGCCAGCGAGTGAGCAGTACTTC
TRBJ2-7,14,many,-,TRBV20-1,CSARDTSGSYEQYF,TGCAGTGCTAGAGATACGAGCGGTAGCTACGAGCAGTACTTC
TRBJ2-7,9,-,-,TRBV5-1,CASSFQQYF,TGCGCCAGCAGCTTCCAGCAGTACTTC
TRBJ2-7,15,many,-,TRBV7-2,CASSLGVGVTYEQYF,TGTGCCAGCAGCTTAGGGGTGGGAGTGACCTACGAGCAGTACTTC
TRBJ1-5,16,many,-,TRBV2,CASSGEGGRLSQPQHF,TGTGCCAGCAGTGGCGAGGGGGGCAGGTTAAGTCAGCCCCAGCATTTT
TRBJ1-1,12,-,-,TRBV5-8,CASSREPLLAFF,TGTGCCAGCAGCCGGGAGCCGCTCCTGGCTTTCTTT
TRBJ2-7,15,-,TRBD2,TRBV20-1,CSARPPVAGVYERYF,TGCAGTGCTAGACCCCCGGTAGCGGGAGTTTACGAGCGGTACTTC
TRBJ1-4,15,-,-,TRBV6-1,CASSETTQGNEKLFF,TGTGCCAGCAGTGAAACCACACAGGGTAATGAAAAACTGTTTTTT
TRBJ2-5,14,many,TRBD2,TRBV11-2,CASRSSGAGETQYF,TGTGCCAGCAGATCAAGCGGGGCGGGGGAGACCCAGTACTTC
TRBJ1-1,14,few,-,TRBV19,CAARAEGGNTEAFF,TGTGCCGCCCGAGCTGAGGGGGGAAACACTGAAGCTTTCTTT
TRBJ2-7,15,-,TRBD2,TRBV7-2,CAGSFFGRESREQYF,TGTGCCGGCAGCTTCTTCGGGCGGGAGAGCCGCGAGCAGTACTTC
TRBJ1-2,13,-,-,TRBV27,CASSFVPEDGYTF,TGTGCCAGCAGTTTCGTGCCAGAGGATGGCTACACCTTC
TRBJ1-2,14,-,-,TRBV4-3,CASSQDESPYGYTF,TGCGCCAGCAGCCAAGATGAATCCCCCTATGGCTACACCTTC
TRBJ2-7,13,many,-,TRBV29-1,CSASAGFGYEQYF,TGCAGCGCTTCTGCGGGGTTCGGCTACGAGCAGTACTTC
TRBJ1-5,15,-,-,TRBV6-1,CASRDSSNSNQPQHF,TGTGCCAGCAGGGATTCTTCAAATAGCAATCAGCCCCAGCATTTT
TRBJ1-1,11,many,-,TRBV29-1,CSVEPPLEAFF,TGCAGCGTTGAACCCCCCTTAGAGGCTTTCTTT
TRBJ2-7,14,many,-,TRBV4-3,CASSLGKGAYEQYF,TGCGCCAGCAGCCTCGGGAAGGGGGCCTACGAGCAGTACTTC
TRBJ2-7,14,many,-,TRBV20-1,CSAREGIGDYEQYF,TGCAGTGCTAGAGAGGGAATCGGAGACTACGAGCAGTACTTC
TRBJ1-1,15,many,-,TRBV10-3,CAISESFDRNTEAFF,TGTGCCATCAGTGAGTCGTTTGACAGAAACACTGAAGCTTTCTTT
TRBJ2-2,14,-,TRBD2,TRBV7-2,CASRLLAGAGELFF,TGTGCCAGCAGGCTCTTAGCGGGAGCAGGGGAGCTGTTTTTT
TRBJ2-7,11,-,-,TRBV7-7,CASSSSGTIYF,TGTGCTAGCAGCTCTTCCGGGACAATTTACTTC
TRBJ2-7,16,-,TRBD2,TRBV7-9,CASSLKRGSSYNEQYF,TGTGCCAGCAGCCTCAAGCGGGGGAGCTCCTACAATGAGCAGTACTTC
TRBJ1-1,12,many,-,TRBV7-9,CASSFGATEAFF,TGTGCCAGCAGCTTCGGGGCTACTGAAGCTTTCTTT
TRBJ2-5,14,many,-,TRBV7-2,CASSLGAAVETQYF,TGTGCCAGCAGCTTAGGGGCAGCGGTGGAGACCCAGTACTTC
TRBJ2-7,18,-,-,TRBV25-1,CASAYLELRGLASLQQYF,TGTGCCAGCGCTTATCTTGAACTTAGGGGACTCGCGTCCTTGCAGCAGTACTTC
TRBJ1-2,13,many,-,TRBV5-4,CASSLDEGYGYTF,TGTGCCAGCAGCTTGGATGAGGGCTATGGCTACACCTTC
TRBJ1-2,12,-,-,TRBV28,CASTLFPHPYTF,TGTGCCAGCACCCTGTTCCCCCATCCCTACACCTTC
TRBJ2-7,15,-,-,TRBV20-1,CSARGTGPLRGEQYF,TGCAGTGCTAGAGGAACAGGCCCACTACGGGGGGAGCAGTACTTC
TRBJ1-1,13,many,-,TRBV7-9,CASSWGMNTEAFF,TGTGCCAGCAGCTGGGGGATGAACACTGAAGCTTTCTTT